What follows describes a single T cell receptor beta chain. This sample stems from a study of blood T cell repertoires in COVID-19. Study-wide context: Sample material is recorded as cDNA or gDNA derived from T cells, B-cell-depleted T cells, or PBMCs.

Per the study methods: For nucleated cells, counts were estimated from reference gene primer amplification. Assay: immunoSEQ multiplex PCR; the TCRdb copy retains only in-frame clones and omits some. For V, J and clone size, that table is used; D and trimming come from the DNA. The sample gives 70,000 or so clones, 80% to 90% of which show up once; around 5.3% is in the top ten. Trimming removed 2 bases from V and 7 bases from J; junction bases left unmatched: 8. The CDR3 consists of 15 residues. Germline CDR1 reads MNHEY; CDR2 reads SVGAGI. This receptor was identified in a man between 50 and 59 years old with active COVID-19. Sequenced: peripheral blood. The chain combines TRBV6-5 with TRBJ1-2, with 9 bases matching TRBD1. The CDR3 DNA sequence: TGTGCCAGCAGTTACGCTACAGGGGGCCTATCTGGCTACACCTTC. Encoded protein: CASSYATGGLSGYTF.